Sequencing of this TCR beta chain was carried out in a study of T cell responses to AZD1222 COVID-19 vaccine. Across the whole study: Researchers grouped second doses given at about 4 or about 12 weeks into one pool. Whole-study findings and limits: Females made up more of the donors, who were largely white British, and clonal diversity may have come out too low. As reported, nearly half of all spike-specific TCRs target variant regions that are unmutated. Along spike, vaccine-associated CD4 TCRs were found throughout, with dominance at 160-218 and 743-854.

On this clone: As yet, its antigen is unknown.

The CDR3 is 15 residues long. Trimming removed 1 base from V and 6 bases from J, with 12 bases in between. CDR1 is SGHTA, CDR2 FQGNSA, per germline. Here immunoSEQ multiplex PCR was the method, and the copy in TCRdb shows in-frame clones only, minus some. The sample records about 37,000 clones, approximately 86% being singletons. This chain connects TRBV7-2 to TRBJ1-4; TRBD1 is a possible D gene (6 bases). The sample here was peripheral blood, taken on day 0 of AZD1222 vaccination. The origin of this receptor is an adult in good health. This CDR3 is CASSLGGTPDEKLFF. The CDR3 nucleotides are TGTGCCAGCAGCTTAGGAGGGACACCTGATGAAAAACTGTTTTTT.